These T cell receptor beta chains were read from a single sample in a study of cytomegalovirus exposure and HLA in healthy donors. Only in-frame clones appear in the TCRdb table, and some are missing; sequencing was by immunoSEQ multiplex PCR. The top ten clones hold 1% to 1.5% of a sample with roughly 200,000 clones, 87% of them seen once. Input material: PBMCs. The source is a man aged 25-45 years in good health and CMV-seronegative. CDR3s include the opening cysteine and the closing phenylalanine or tryptophan. D genes are given only for firm matches. Where a row states a size, it is once, few, many or the class of an expanded clone; other rows omit it.

d_call: TRBD1; j_call: TRBJ2-2; clone_size: -; v_call: TRBV6-1; cdr3_length: 16; cdr3_nt: TGTGCCAGCAGTGTCCGACAGGGTTTGGGAGCCGGGGAGCTGTTTTTT; cdr3_aa: CASSVRQGLGAGELFF
d_call: TRBD2; j_call: TRBJ2-7; clone_size: -; v_call: TRBV19; cdr3_length: 15; cdr3_nt: TGTGCCAGTAGTCCTGGACTAGCGGGAGCCTACGAGCAGTACTTC; cdr3_aa: CASSPGLAGAYEQYF
d_call: -; j_call: TRBJ2-7; clone_size: -; v_call: TRBV28; cdr3_length: 15; cdr3_nt: TGTGCCAGCAGCGTCTTGACAGGATCCCTCTACGAGCAGTACTTC; cdr3_aa: CASSVLTGSLYEQYF
d_call: -; j_call: TRBJ2-7; clone_size: -; v_call: TRBV4-3; cdr3_length: 16; cdr3_nt: TGCGCCAGCAGCCAAGCCTCCGGGGGGCTTACCTACGAGCAGTACTTC; cdr3_aa: CASSQASGGLTYEQYF
d_call: TRBD1; j_call: TRBJ2-1; clone_size: -; v_call: TRBV29-1; cdr3_length: 20; cdr3_nt: TGCAGCGTTGTGTCTCGGCGAGGAGTAACCAGACAGGGGGCCTACAATGAGCAGTTCTTC; cdr3_aa: CSVVSRRGVTRQGAYNEQFF
d_call: -; j_call: TRBJ1-2; clone_size: -; v_call: TRBV9; cdr3_length: 14; cdr3_nt: TGTGCCAGCACCCAAGGGGGGGCAGGGGATGGCTACACCTTC; cdr3_aa: CASTQGGAGDGYTF
d_call: TRBD1; j_call: TRBJ1-3; clone_size: -; v_call: TRBV19; cdr3_length: 17; cdr3_nt: TGTGCCAGTAACACCCCAATCGACAGGGGCTCTGGAAACACCATATATTTT; cdr3_aa: CASNTPIDRGSGNTIYF
d_call: TRBD1; j_call: TRBJ1-1; clone_size: -; v_call: TRBV6-1; cdr3_length: 17; cdr3_nt: TGTGCCAGCAGTGATCCATCGGGACAGAGGATGAACACTGAAGCTTTCTTT; cdr3_aa: CASSDPSGQRMNTEAFF
d_call: -; j_call: TRBJ2-5; clone_size: few; v_call: TRBV7-2; cdr3_length: 11; cdr3_nt: TGTGCCAGCAGCTCCCGAGAGACCCAGTACTTC; cdr3_aa: CASSSRETQYF
d_call: TRBD1; j_call: TRBJ1-5; clone_size: -; v_call: TRBV6-1; cdr3_length: 14; cdr3_nt: TGTGCCAGCCGTGACAGGGGGTTTGGTCAGCCCCAGCATTTT; cdr3_aa: CASRDRGFGQPQHF
d_call: -; j_call: TRBJ2-1; clone_size: -; v_call: TRBV15; cdr3_length: 15; cdr3_nt: TGTGCCACCAGCAGAGATAAGCAGGGAAGCAATGAGCAGTTCTTC; cdr3_aa: CATSRDKQGSNEQFF
d_call: -; j_call: TRBJ1-1; clone_size: -; v_call: TRBV18; cdr3_length: 15; cdr3_nt: TGTGCCAGCTCCCCGGCTTGGGAGGCGAACACTGAAGCTTTCTTT; cdr3_aa: CASSPAWEANTEAFF
d_call: TRBD1; j_call: TRBJ2-3; clone_size: -; v_call: TRBV6-6; cdr3_length: 16; cdr3_nt: TGTGCCAGCAGTTACTCCGGGACAGAACATAAGGATACGCAGTATTTT; cdr3_aa: CASSYSGTEHKDTQYF
d_call: -; j_call: TRBJ1-2; clone_size: -; v_call: TRBV11-2; cdr3_length: 12; cdr3_nt: TGTGCCAGCAGCTTAGACCGTAATGGCTACACCTTC; cdr3_aa: CASSLDRNGYTF
d_call: TRBD1; j_call: TRBJ1-5; clone_size: -; v_call: TRBV27; cdr3_length: 15; cdr3_nt: TGTGCCAGCAGTCCCGGGACAGGGGGCGATCAGCCCCAGCATTTT; cdr3_aa: CASSPGTGGDQPQHF
d_call: TRBD2; j_call: TRBJ2-1; clone_size: -; v_call: TRBV28; cdr3_length: 16; cdr3_nt: TGTGCCAGCAGTTTAGGTAGCGGGGGGGCGCACAATGAGCAGTTCTTC; cdr3_aa: CASSLGSGGAHNEQFF
d_call: -; j_call: TRBJ2-7; clone_size: -; v_call: TRBV28; cdr3_length: 14; cdr3_nt: TGTGCCAGCAGTTTTCGACACCCCCCCTACGAGCAGTACTTC; cdr3_aa: CASSFRHPPYEQYF
d_call: TRBD2; j_call: TRBJ2-2; clone_size: -; v_call: TRBV9; cdr3_length: 15; cdr3_nt: TGTGCCAGCAGCGTACTAGCGGGGGACACCGGGGAGCTGTTTTTT; cdr3_aa: CASSVLAGDTGELFF
d_call: -; j_call: TRBJ2-7; clone_size: -; v_call: TRBV28; cdr3_length: 13; cdr3_nt: TGTGCCAGCAGTATATCGGGAGCGACCGAGCAGTACTTC; cdr3_aa: CASSISGATEQYF
d_call: TRBD2; j_call: TRBJ2-1; clone_size: -; v_call: TRBV6-4; cdr3_length: 13; cdr3_nt: TGTGCCAGCAGTGAAGGACTAGCGGGAGGATTTTTCTTC; cdr3_aa: CASSEGLAGGFFF
d_call: -; j_call: TRBJ1-5; clone_size: -; v_call: TRBV18; cdr3_length: 17; cdr3_nt: TGTGCCAGCTCACCGGGAAACCCCTTAGCGGGCAATCAGCCCCAGCATTTT; cdr3_aa: CASSPGNPLAGNQPQHF
d_call: TRBD1; j_call: TRBJ1-1; clone_size: -; v_call: TRBV11-1; cdr3_length: 13; cdr3_nt: TGTGCCAGCAGCTCCGACAGGGGTCACTCGGCTTTCTTT; cdr3_aa: CASSSDRGHSAFF
d_call: TRBD1; j_call: TRBJ1-4; clone_size: few; v_call: TRBV2; cdr3_length: 13; cdr3_nt: TGTGCCAGCAGTCAACAGGGGTGGGAAAAACTGTTTTTT; cdr3_aa: CASSQQGWEKLFF
d_call: -; j_call: TRBJ2-5; clone_size: once; v_call: TRBV6-1; cdr3_length: 14; cdr3_nt: TGTGCCAGCAGTATCTGGGCGAGGGAAGAGACCCAGTACTTC; cdr3_aa: CASSIWAREETQYF
d_call: -; j_call: TRBJ2-2; clone_size: -; v_call: TRBV6-4; cdr3_length: 14; cdr3_nt: TGTGCCAGCAGTGAGACGGGGGAGGTCGGGGAGCTGTTTTTT; cdr3_aa: CASSETGEVGELFF
d_call: TRBD1; j_call: TRBJ1-5; clone_size: -; v_call: TRBV11-2; cdr3_length: 15; cdr3_nt: TGTGCCAGCAGCTTTGGGACAGGACCTGGGGAGCCCCAGCATTTT; cdr3_aa: CASSFGTGPGEPQHF
d_call: TRBD2; j_call: TRBJ2-3; clone_size: -; v_call: TRBV19; cdr3_length: 17; cdr3_nt: TGTGCCAGTAGTAGGTGGGGACTAGCGGGGACCACAGATACGCAGTATTTT; cdr3_aa: CASSRWGLAGTTDTQYF
d_call: -; j_call: TRBJ2-5; clone_size: -; v_call: TRBV28; cdr3_length: 14; cdr3_nt: TGTGCCAGCACCACTTCGTCCCGGCGGGAGACCCAGTACTTC; cdr3_aa: CASTTSSRRETQYF
d_call: -; j_call: TRBJ2-7; clone_size: -; v_call: TRBV5-1; cdr3_length: 15; cdr3_nt: TGCGCCAGCAGCCCCCCGTCGGGGATTTACTACGAGCAGTACTTC; cdr3_aa: CASSPPSGIYYEQYF
d_call: -; j_call: TRBJ1-5; clone_size: -; v_call: TRBV6-1; cdr3_length: 14; cdr3_nt: TGTGCCAGCAGTTCCGCAGGGGGCAATCAGCCCCAGCATTTT; cdr3_aa: CASSSAGGNQPQHF
d_call: -; j_call: TRBJ2-1; clone_size: -; v_call: TRBV18; cdr3_length: 14; cdr3_nt: TGTGCCAGCTCACGTAGCTCACGAGGCGATGAGCAGTTCTTC; cdr3_aa: CASSRSSRGDEQFF
d_call: TRBD2; j_call: TRBJ2-5; clone_size: -; v_call: TRBV4-2; cdr3_length: 21; cdr3_nt: TGTGCCAGCAGCCAAGATGTTTCTGGCGGACTAGCGGGGGGGCTAGGGGAGACCCAGTACTTC; cdr3_aa: CASSQDVSGGLAGGLGETQYF
d_call: TRBD1; j_call: TRBJ1-4; clone_size: -; v_call: TRBV5-1; cdr3_length: 15; cdr3_nt: TGCGCCAGCAGCTTGTCCCAGGGGGCAGGCGAAAAACTGTTTTTT; cdr3_aa: CASSLSQGAGEKLFF